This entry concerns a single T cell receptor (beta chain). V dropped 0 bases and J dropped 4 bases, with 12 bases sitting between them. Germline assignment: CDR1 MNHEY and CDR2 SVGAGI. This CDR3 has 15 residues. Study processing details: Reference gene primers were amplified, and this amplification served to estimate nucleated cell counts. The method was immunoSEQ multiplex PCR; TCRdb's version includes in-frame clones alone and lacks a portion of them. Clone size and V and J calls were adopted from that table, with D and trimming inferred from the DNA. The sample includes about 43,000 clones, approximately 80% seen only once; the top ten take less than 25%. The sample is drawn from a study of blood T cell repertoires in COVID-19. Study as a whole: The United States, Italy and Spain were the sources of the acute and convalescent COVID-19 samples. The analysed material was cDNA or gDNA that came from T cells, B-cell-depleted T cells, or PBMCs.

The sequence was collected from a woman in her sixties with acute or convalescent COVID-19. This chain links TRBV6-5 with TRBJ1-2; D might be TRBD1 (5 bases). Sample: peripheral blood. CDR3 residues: CASSYSLQGGYGYTF. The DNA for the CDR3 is TGTGCCAGCAGTTACTCCCTTCAGGGAGGCTATGGCTACACCTTC.